A selection of T cell receptor beta chains follows, all from one sample in a study of blood T cell repertoires in COVID-19. Some clones are missing from TCRdb's copy, which holds only in-frame ones; the method was immunoSEQ multiplex PCR. The table has fewer than 95,000 clones, 80% to 90% seen once. The sequenced sample was peripheral blood. All receptors come from a man aged 50-60 years with acute or convalescent COVID-19. Both conserved end residues are part of each CDR3. D genes are given only for firm matches. Size is stated for part of the rows, as once, few or many counts, or as a class when the clone is expanded.

>TRBJ1-6|TRBV28|-|TRBD1
TGTGCCAGTCGGGACAGGGGTAATTCACCCCTCCACTTT
CASRDRGNSPLHF
>TRBJ2-5|TRBV25-1|-|TRBD1
TGTGCCAGCAGTGAATACAGGGGGCAAGAGACCCAGTACTTC
CASSEYRGQETQYF
>TRBJ1-3|TRBV2|-|-
TGTGCCAGCAGCGGGGCCAGGGGTGGAAACACCATATATTTT
CASSGARGGNTIYF
>TRBJ2-1|TRBV6-6|-|TRBD2
TGTGCCAGCACCGGGACTAGCGGGGGGGGACTCAATGAGCAGTTCTTC
CASTGTSGGGLNEQFF
>TRBJ2-1|TRBV6-1|-|TRBD2
TGTGCCAGCAGTGACTTGACTAGCGGGGGACGTAATGAGCAGTTCTTC
CASSDLTSGGRNEQFF
>TRBJ2-3|TRBV7-9|once|TRBD2
TGTGCCAGCGCCCTAGCGGTTAGCACAGATACGCAGTATTTT
CASALAVSTDTQYF
>TRBJ1-2|TRBV27|-|-
TGTGCCAGCAGTTTTCGGCAGGGCGGAAGAGGCTACACCTTC
CASSFRQGGRGYTF
>TRBJ1-6|TRBV10-3|-|TRBD1
TGTGCCATCAGTTTCGGACAGGGGGCCTTAGATAATTCACCCCTCCACTTT
CAISFGQGALDNSPLHF
>TRBJ1-1|TRBV4-1|-|TRBD1
TGCGCCAGCAGCCAGTCGACAGGGTATTACACTGAAGCTTTCTTT
CASSQSTGYYTEAFF
>TRBJ2-1|TRBV7-9|once|TRBD1
TGTGCCAGCAGCTTACGGGACAGGGGAGATGAGCAGTTCTTC
CASSLRDRGDEQFF